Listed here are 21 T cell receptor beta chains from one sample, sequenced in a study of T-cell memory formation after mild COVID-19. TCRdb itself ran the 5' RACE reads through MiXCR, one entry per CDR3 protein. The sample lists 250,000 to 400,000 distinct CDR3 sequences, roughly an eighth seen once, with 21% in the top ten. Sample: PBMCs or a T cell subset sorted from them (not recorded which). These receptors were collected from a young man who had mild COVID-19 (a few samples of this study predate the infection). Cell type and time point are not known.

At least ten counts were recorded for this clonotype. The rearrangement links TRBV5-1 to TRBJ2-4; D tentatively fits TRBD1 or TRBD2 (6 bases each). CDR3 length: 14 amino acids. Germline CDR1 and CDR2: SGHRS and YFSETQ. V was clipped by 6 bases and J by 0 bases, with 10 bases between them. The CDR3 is CASKRGEAKNIQYF. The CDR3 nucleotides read TGCGCCAGCAAGAGGGGGGAAGCCAAAAACATTCAGTACTTC.

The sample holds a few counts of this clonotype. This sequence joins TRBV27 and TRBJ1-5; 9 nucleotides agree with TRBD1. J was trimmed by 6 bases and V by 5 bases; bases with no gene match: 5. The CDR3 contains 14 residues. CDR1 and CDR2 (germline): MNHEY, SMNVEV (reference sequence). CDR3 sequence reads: CASSVTGGGQPQHF. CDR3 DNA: TGTGCCAGCAGTGTAACAGGGGGCGGTCAGCCCCAGCATTTT.

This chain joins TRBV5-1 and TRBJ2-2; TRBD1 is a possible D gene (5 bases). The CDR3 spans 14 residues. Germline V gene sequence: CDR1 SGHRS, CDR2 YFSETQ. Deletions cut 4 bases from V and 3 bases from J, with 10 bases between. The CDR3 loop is CASSADSHTGELFF. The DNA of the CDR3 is TGCGCCAGCAGCGCAGACAGTCACACCGGGGAGCTGTTTTTT.

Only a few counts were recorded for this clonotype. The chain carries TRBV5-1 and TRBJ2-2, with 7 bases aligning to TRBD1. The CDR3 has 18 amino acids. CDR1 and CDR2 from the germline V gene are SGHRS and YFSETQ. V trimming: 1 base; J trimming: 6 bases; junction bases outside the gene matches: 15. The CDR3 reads CASSLSHSGTVIPGELFF. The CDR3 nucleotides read TGCGCCAGCAGCTTGTCCCATTCCGGGACAGTAATTCCCGGGGAGCTGTTTTTT.

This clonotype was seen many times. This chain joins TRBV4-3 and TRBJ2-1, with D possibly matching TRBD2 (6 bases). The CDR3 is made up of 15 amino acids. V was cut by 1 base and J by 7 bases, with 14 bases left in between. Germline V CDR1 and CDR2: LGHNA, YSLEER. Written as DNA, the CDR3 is TGCGCCAGCAGCCAAGTTTTCAGGGAGGTGAATGAGCAGTTCTTC. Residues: CASSQVFREVNEQFF.

DNA for the CDR3: TGCGCCAGCAGCCCGGGACAAGACCTCGAGCAGTACTTC. The encoded protein is CASSPGQDLEQYF. The chain recombines TRBV4-3 with TRBJ2-7; TRBD1 might be the D (6 bases). Deletions cut 4 bases from V and 6 bases from J, with 13 bases between. The CDR3 has 13 residues. Germline values: CDR1 LGHNA, CDR2 YSLEER.

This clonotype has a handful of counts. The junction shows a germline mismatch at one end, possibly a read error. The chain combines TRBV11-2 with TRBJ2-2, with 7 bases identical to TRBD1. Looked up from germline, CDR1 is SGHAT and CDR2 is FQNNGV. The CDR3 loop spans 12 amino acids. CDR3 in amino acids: CASSPRGREKIF. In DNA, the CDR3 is TGTGCCAGCAGTCCTAGGGGGCGAGAAAAGATTTTT.

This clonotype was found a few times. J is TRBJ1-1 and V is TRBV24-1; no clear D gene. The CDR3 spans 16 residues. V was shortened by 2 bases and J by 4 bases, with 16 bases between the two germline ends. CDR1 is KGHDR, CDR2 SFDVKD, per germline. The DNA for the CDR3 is TGTGCCACCAGTGATTCCCGGTCGGGGTGGAGCACTGAAGCTTTCTTT. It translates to CATSDSRSGWSTEAFF.

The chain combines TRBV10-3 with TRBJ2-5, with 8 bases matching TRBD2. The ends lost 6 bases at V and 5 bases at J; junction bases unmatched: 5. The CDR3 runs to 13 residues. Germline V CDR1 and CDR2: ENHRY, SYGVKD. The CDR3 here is CAIRTSGVETQYF. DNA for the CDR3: TGTGCCATCAGAACTAGCGGCGTTGAGACCCAGTACTTC.

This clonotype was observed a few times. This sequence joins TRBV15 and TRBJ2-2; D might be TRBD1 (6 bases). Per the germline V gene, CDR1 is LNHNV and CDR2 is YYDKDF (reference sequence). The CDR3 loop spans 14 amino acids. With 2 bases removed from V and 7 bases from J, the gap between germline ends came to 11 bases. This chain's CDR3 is CATSRQDSLGELFF. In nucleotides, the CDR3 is TGTGCCACCAGCAGACAGGACAGTCTCGGGGAGCTGTTTTTT.

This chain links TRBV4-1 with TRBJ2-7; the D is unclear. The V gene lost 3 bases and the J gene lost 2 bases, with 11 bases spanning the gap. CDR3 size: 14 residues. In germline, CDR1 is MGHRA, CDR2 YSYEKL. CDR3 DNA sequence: TGCGCCAGCAGCCAGGAACCGCAACCCTACGAGCAGTACTTC. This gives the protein CASSQEPQPYEQYF.

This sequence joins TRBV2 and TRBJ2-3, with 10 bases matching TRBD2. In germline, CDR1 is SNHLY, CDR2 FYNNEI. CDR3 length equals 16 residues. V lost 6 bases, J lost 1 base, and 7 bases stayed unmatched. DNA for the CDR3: TGTGCCAGCAGCATCCGCCTAGCGGGGGGCACAGATACGCAGTATTTT. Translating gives CASSIRLAGGTDTQYF.

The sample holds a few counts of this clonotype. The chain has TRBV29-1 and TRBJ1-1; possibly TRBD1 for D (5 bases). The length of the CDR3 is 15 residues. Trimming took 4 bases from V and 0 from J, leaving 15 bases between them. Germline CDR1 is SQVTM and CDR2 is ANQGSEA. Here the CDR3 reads CSVAEGPHMNTEAFF. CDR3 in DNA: TGCAGCGTTGCTGAGGGGCCCCATATGAACACTGAAGCTTTCTTT.

The CDR3 reads CASSLRVSGNTIYF. The CDR3 DNA follows: TGTGCCAGCAGCTTACGGGTCTCTGGAAACACCATATATTTT. The chain carries TRBV7-6 and TRBJ1-3; D is unclear. Trimming took 2 bases from V and 0 from J, leaving 5 bases between them. CDR1 is SGHVS, CDR2 FNYEAQ, per germline. The CDR3 length is 14 residues.

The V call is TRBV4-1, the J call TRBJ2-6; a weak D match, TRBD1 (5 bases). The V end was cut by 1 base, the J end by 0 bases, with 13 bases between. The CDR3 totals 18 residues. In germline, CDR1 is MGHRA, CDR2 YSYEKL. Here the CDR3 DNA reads TGCGCCAGCAGCCAAGTTTCAGGGCAACTCTCTGGGGCCAACGTCCTGACTTTC. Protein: CASSQVSGQLSGANVLTF.

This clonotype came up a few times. This chain's CDR3 is CASSFESSYNEQFF. The CDR3 DNA is TGTGCCAGCAGCTTTGAGAGCTCCTACAATGAGCAGTTCTTC. This chain links TRBV7-9 with TRBJ2-1; D remains ambiguous. The V gene's germline CDR1 is SEHNR and CDR2 FQNEAQ (reference sequence). Trimming removed 3 bases from V and 0 bases from J, with 6 bases in between. The CDR3 consists of 14 residues.

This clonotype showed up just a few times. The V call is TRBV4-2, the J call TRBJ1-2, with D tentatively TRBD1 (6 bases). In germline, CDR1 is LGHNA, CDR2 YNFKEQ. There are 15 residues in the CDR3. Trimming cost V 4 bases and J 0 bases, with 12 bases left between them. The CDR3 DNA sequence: TGTGCCAGCAGCCCAGGACAGCTTACTAACTATGGCTACACCTTC. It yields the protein CASSPGQLTNYGYTF.

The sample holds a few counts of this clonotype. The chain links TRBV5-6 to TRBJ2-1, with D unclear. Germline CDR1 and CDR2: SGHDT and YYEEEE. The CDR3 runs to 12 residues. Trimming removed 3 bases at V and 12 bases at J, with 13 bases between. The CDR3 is CASSSVDNRQFF. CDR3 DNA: TGTGCCAGCAGCTCCGTAGACAATCGGCAGTTCTTC.

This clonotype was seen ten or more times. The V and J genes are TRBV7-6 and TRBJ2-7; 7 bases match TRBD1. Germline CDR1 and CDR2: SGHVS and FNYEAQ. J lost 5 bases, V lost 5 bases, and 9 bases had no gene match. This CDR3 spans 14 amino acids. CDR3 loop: CASSLGTGENEQYV. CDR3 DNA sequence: TGTGCCAGCAGCCTCGGCACAGGGGAAAACGAGCAGTACGTC.

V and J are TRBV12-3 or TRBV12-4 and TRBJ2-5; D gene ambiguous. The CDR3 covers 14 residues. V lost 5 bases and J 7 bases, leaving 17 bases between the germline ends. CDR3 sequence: CASSERLGWATQYF. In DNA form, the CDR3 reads TGTGCCAGCAGTGAAAGATTGGGGTGGGCGACCCAGTACTTC.

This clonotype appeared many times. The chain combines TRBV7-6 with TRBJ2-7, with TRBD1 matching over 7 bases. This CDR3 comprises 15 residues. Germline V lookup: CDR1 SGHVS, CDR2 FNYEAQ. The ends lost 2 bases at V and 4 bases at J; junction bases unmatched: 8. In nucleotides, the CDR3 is TGTGCCAGCAGCTTAAATGAGGGGGCCGGTTACGAGCAGTACTTC. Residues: CASSLNEGAGYEQYF.